This is a list of T cell receptor beta chains from one sample in a study of blood T cell repertoires in COVID-19. TCRdb's copy holds only in-frame clones and misses some; the assay was immunoSEQ multiplex PCR. Among some 230,000 clones, more than 80% were seen once, and the ten largest hold over 2%. Sample: peripheral blood. All receptors come from a man between 25 and 39 years old who had recovered from COVID-19. Both conserved end residues are part of each CDR3. A D gene is named only where the DNA matches it firmly. Only part of the rows carry a size: once, few, many, or a class if the clone is expanded.

d_call,v_call,j_call,clone_size,cdr3_aa,cdr3_nt
TRBD1,TRBV11-2,TRBJ1-2,-,CASSPTGGHGYTF,TGTGCCAGCAGCCCAACAGGGGGGCATGGCTACACCTTC
-,TRBV10-3,TRBJ2-7,-,CAISLRDYPGEEQYF,TGTGCCATCAGTTTACGAGACTACCCGGGAGAGGAGCAGTACTTC
TRBD2,TRBV6-6,TRBJ2-1,-,CASSLGGGGYNEQFF,TGTGCCAGCAGTTTAGGCGGGGGAGGATACAATGAGCAGTTCTTC
-,TRBV13,TRBJ2-3,-,CASSLGFADTQYF,TGTGCCAGCAGCTTAGGTTTCGCAGATACGCAGTATTTT
-,TRBV7-9,TRBJ2-7,-,CASSFEGKSWEQYF,TGTGCCAGCAGCTTCGAGGGAAAGTCGTGGGAGCAGTACTTC
TRBD2,TRBV10-3,TRBJ2-7,-,CATIPGLAGGPDEQYF,TGTGCCACCATTCCGGGACTAGCGGGGGGGCCCGACGAGCAGTACTTC
-,TRBV21-1,TRBJ1-3,-,CASAQGRLSSGNTIYF,TGTGCCAGCGCGCAGGGCCGCTTGAGCTCTGGAAACACCATATATTTT
-,TRBV12-3/TRBV12-4,TRBJ2-2,once,CASSPGRKLFF,TGTGCCAGCAGTCCAGGAAGGAAGCTGTTTTTT
-,TRBV27,TRBJ2-5,-,CASSLVAQETQYF,TGTGCCAGCAGTTTGGTGGCCCAAGAGACCCAGTACTTC
-,TRBV2,TRBJ2-1,once,CASRLVPYNEQFF,TGTGCCAGCAGGCTAGTACCCTACAATGAGCAGTTCTTC
TRBD1,TRBV5-1,TRBJ2-6,-,CASRPGQAKEQVLTF,TGCGCCAGCAGACCCGGACAGGCCAAAGAACAAGTCCTGACTTTC
-,TRBV5-1,TRBJ1-1,-,CASSLQPTGPQAFF,TGCGCCAGCAGCTTACAACCAACAGGGCCCCAAGCTTTCTTT
-,TRBV7-2,TRBJ2-4,-,CASSSPSRPSDIQYF,TGTGCCAGCAGCTCCCCTTCCAGGCCCTCGGATATTCAGTACTTC
TRBD2,TRBV10-2,TRBJ2-1,few,CASSGASGAYNEQFF,TGCGCCAGCAGTGGGGCTAGCGGGGCCTACAATGAGCAGTTCTTC
-,TRBV7-2,TRBJ2-7,-,CASSLRESYEQYF,TGTGCCAGCAGCTTAAGGGAGAGCTACGAGCAGTACTTC
TRBD2,TRBV6-2/TRBV6-3,TRBJ2-1,-,CASSPPSGGVNNEQFF,TGTGCCAGCAGTCCCCCCAGCGGGGGTGTGAACAATGAGCAGTTCTTC
-,TRBV5-1,TRBJ2-4,-,CASSLVSGENIQYF,TGCGCCAGCAGCTTGGTTTCCGGAGAAAACATTCAGTACTTC
TRBD1,TRBV30,TRBJ2-7,-,CAWEGDRVYEQYF,TGTGCCTGGGAGGGGGACAGGGTATACGAGCAGTACTTC
-,TRBV10-3,TRBJ1-1,-,CAISFTGSSTEAFF,TGTGCCATCAGTTTCACAGGGTCGAGCACTGAAGCTTTCTTT
-,TRBV19,TRBJ1-2,-,CASSIPPGDDRISNYGYTF,TGTGCCAGTAGTATACCACCAGGCGACGACCGTATATCTAACTATGGCTACACCTTC
-,TRBV14,TRBJ1-6,-,CASSQDSF,TGTGCCAGCAGCCAAGACAGCTTT